These T cell receptor beta chains were read from a single sample in a study of shared clonotypes between healthy human individuals. Sequencing used immunoSEQ multiplex PCR; TCRdb keeps in-frame clones, though not all of them. The top ten hold around 0.13% of the sample, which has some 2,000,000 clones, approximately 96% seen once. Sequences were obtained from naive CD4+ T cells sorted from blood. Source of these receptors: a man aged 18 to 30 in good health. The conserved cysteine and the conserved F or W are not part of the CDR3 here. The D gene is left open where the match is weak.

d_call	v_call	j_call	cdr3_aa
.	TRBV5-1	TRBJ2-1	ASSRTPLRDNEQF
.	TRBV5-6	TRBJ1-2	ASSLGDRAYGYT
.	TRBV5-4	TRBJ1-1	ASSLEGGKGTEAF
.	TRBV4-1	TRBJ2-1	ASSHGGPSSYNEQF
.	TRBV2	TRBJ2-7	ASSEDGSPSYEQY
.	TRBV6-1	TRBJ1-2	ASSQGGDVYGYT
.	TRBV7-2	TRBJ2-3	ASSPWTNTDTQY
.	TRBV18	TRBJ2-7	ASSPRLPEQY
TRBD1	TRBV6-4	TRBJ2-7	ARSLRDSRSYEQY
TRBD2	TRBV29-1	TRBJ2-5	SVGTSGGAEETQY
TRBD2	TRBV5-1	TRBJ2-5	ASSLGLAGNPQETQY
.	TRBV19	TRBJ1-5	ARKRGSGYSNQPQH
.	TRBV7-2	TRBJ1-2	ASSQGGLKRSYGYT
.	TRBV11-2	TRBJ2-7	ASSLDRTLLYYEQY
.	TRBV10-3	TRBJ1-3	AISVDSSGNTIY
.	TRBV30	TRBJ1-2	AWSALRSPRTGNGYT
.	TRBV19	TRBJ1-6	ASSPPRGYNSPLH
.	TRBV6-5	TRBJ1-5	ASSYSQVGNQPQH
TRBD1	TRBV30	TRBJ1-3	AWSARQGLTGNTIY
TRBD1	TRBV9	TRBJ2-2	ASSLSDRGPTGELF
.	TRBV2	TRBJ1-5	ASSPGLGNQPQH
.	TRBV6-5	TRBJ2-1	ASSYSTGAYNEQF
.	TRBV5-5	TRBJ1-1	ASSLSFQGHPEAF
TRBD1	TRBV7-3	TRBJ1-2	ASSFWDREGYT
TRBD2	TRBV7-2	TRBJ2-3	ASSLVLAGGADTQY
TRBD2	TRBV9	TRBJ2-5	ASSVSGGGLETQY
TRBD1	TRBV6-1	TRBJ1-3	ASSVDRGSGNTIY
TRBD1	TRBV4-1	TRBJ2-3	ASTPRDRGQDTQY
TRBD1	TRBV6-6	TRBJ1-4	ASSQGAGANEKLF
TRBD1	TRBV6-1	TRBJ1-1	ASSFRTGVNTEAF
.	TRBV5-6	TRBJ1-1	ASSLGGFEAF
TRBD2	TRBV7-9	TRBJ2-5	ASSPILAGVQETQY
.	TRBV29-1	TRBJ1-2	SVDRGPHYGYT
.	TRBV2	TRBJ2-3	ASTPQLASGNTQY
.	TRBV27	TRBJ1-2	ASSPQIGSSYGYT
.	TRBV4-3	TRBJ1-2	ASSQDSAANYGYT
.	TRBV6-1	TRBJ2-3	ASIELRGGTDTQY
TRBD1	TRBV2	TRBJ1-4	ASSDPGQRNEKLF
.	TRBV30	TRBJ2-5	AWSGAGEQY
.	TRBV2	TRBJ1-1	ASSEVFSADTEAF
TRBD1	TRBV6-5	TRBJ1-4	ASSPGQGIEKLF
TRBD1	TRBV5-4	TRBJ1-1	ASSPANRGVTEAF
TRBD1	TRBV28	TRBJ1-5	ASSPMTGVSNQPQH
.	TRBV5-6	TRBJ1-6	ASSRGDVNSPLH
TRBD1	TRBV10-3	TRBJ1-5	ASSEMVTGGNNQPQH